Listed below are T cell receptor beta chains from one sample, sequenced in a study of shared clonotypes between healthy human individuals. Profiled with immunoSEQ multiplex PCR; TCRdb holds only in-frame clones, not every one. The profile shows roughly 1.5 million clones, approximately 98% of them singletons. Sequencing input: naive CD4+ T cells sorted from blood. These receptors were taken from a man aged 30 to 39 in good health. The CDR3 runs from the conserved cysteine through the conserved F or W. The D gene is left open where the match is weak. Not all rows give a size; the values are once, few, many and, for expanded clones, a class.

CDR3aa: CASSLNGPQPLGYTF
CDR3nt: TGCGCCAGCAGCTTAAACGGTCCGCAGCCCCTTGGCTACACCTTC
v_gene: TRBV5-1
j_gene: TRBJ1-2
d_gene: -
abundance: -

CDR3aa: CASSLGRGSQGYTF
CDR3nt: TGTGCCAGCAGCTTAGGAAGGGGGTCGCAAGGCTACACCTTC
v_gene: TRBV7-9
j_gene: TRBJ1-2
d_gene: -
abundance: -

CDR3aa: CASSFLAGGRGNEQYF
CDR3nt: TGCGCCAGCAGCTTTCTAGCGGGAGGGCGAGGGAACGAGCAGTACTTC
v_gene: TRBV5-1
j_gene: TRBJ2-7
d_gene: TRBD2
abundance: -

CDR3aa: CASSEANPQETQYF
CDR3nt: TGTGCCAGCAGTGAGGCAAACCCCCAAGAGACCCAGTACTTC
v_gene: TRBV2
j_gene: TRBJ2-5
d_gene: -
abundance: -

CDR3aa: CASSPGTAYNEQFF
CDR3nt: TGTGCCAGCAGCCCCGGGACAGCCTACAATGAGCAGTTCTTC
v_gene: TRBV7-6
j_gene: TRBJ2-1
d_gene: TRBD1
abundance: -

CDR3aa: CASSLSLAGEFHEQFF
CDR3nt: TGTGCCAGCAGCTTATCCCTAGCGGGAGAGTTTCATGAGCAGTTCTTC
v_gene: TRBV11-2
j_gene: TRBJ2-1
d_gene: TRBD2
abundance: -

CDR3aa: CASSYSRAGWETQYF
CDR3nt: TGTGCCAGCAGTTACTCGAGAGCAGGGTGGGAGACCCAGTACTTC
v_gene: TRBV6-5
j_gene: TRBJ2-5
d_gene: -
abundance: once

CDR3aa: CASSLGLADYNEQFF
CDR3nt: TGTGCCAGCAGTTTAGGTCTAGCGGATTACAATGAGCAGTTCTTC
v_gene: TRBV27
j_gene: TRBJ2-1
d_gene: TRBD2
abundance: once

CDR3aa: CASSLGSEMNTEAFF
CDR3nt: TGTGCCAGCAGTTTAGGGAGCGAAATGAACACTGAAGCTTTCTTT
v_gene: TRBV28
j_gene: TRBJ1-1
d_gene: -
abundance: -

CDR3aa: CASSLVGPGNTGELFF
CDR3nt: TGTGCCAGCAGCTTGGTGGGCCCCGGGAACACCGGGGAGCTGTTTTTT
v_gene: TRBV5-4
j_gene: TRBJ2-2
d_gene: -
abundance: -

CDR3aa: CASSPGNQPQHF
CDR3nt: TGTGCCAGCTCACCGGGCAATCAGCCCCAGCATTTT
v_gene: TRBV18
j_gene: TRBJ1-5
d_gene: -
abundance: few

CDR3aa: CASSSGLAIAYEQYF
CDR3nt: TGCGCCAGCAGCTCAGGACTAGCGATAGCTTACGAGCAGTACTTC
v_gene: TRBV5-1
j_gene: TRBJ2-7
d_gene: TRBD2
abundance: -

CDR3aa: CASSRGSQETQYF
CDR3nt: TGTGCCAGCAGTCGGGGGAGCCAAGAGACCCAGTACTTC
v_gene: TRBV27
j_gene: TRBJ2-5
d_gene: -
abundance: -

CDR3aa: CASSQEFGLPGELFF
CDR3nt: TGCGCCAGCAGCCAAGAATTTGGTCTCCCGGGGGAGCTGTTTTTT
v_gene: TRBV4-3
j_gene: TRBJ2-2
d_gene: -
abundance: -

CDR3aa: CAISESLGLREQFF
CDR3nt: TGTGCCATCAGTGAGTCTTTGGGGTTGAGGGAGCAGTTCTTC
v_gene: TRBV10-3
j_gene: TRBJ2-1
d_gene: -
abundance: once

CDR3aa: CASSLSGVGQPQHF
CDR3nt: TGTGCCAGCAGCTTATCAGGGGTAGGTCAGCCCCAGCATTTT
v_gene: TRBV7-6
j_gene: TRBJ1-5
d_gene: -
abundance: -

CDR3aa: CASSLRGAQPQHF
CDR3nt: TGTGCCAGCAGCTTGAGGGGGGCTCAGCCCCAGCATTTT
v_gene: TRBV5-6
j_gene: TRBJ1-5
d_gene: -
abundance: -

CDR3aa: CSTAGVRQETQYF
CDR3nt: TGCAGCACGGCGGGAGTGAGGCAAGAGACCCAGTACTTC
v_gene: TRBV29-1
j_gene: TRBJ2-5
d_gene: TRBD2
abundance: once

CDR3aa: CATRQGRNGYTF
CDR3nt: TGTGCCACCCGACAGGGGAGGAATGGCTACACCTTC
v_gene: TRBV6-5
j_gene: TRBJ1-2
d_gene: TRBD1
abundance: -

CDR3aa: CASSGPGGHYGYTF
CDR3nt: TGTGCCAGCAGTGGACCAGGGGGACACTATGGCTACACCTTC
v_gene: TRBV25-1
j_gene: TRBJ1-2
d_gene: TRBD1
abundance: -

CDR3aa: CASSLPSGRDTQYF
CDR3nt: TGTGCCAGCAGCCTGCCTAGCGGGAGAGATACGCAGTATTTT
v_gene: TRBV11-2
j_gene: TRBJ2-3
d_gene: TRBD2
abundance: -

CDR3aa: CASSVVPGTSTDTQYF
CDR3nt: TGTGCCAGCAGCGTAGTTCCAGGAACGAGCACAGATACGCAGTATTTT
v_gene: TRBV9
j_gene: TRBJ2-3
d_gene: -
abundance: -

CDR3aa: CASSSLPLTSGSLNTQYF
CDR3nt: TGTGCCAGCAGCTCCTTACCCCTTACTAGCGGGAGTTTGAATACGCAGTATTTT
v_gene: TRBV13
j_gene: TRBJ2-3
d_gene: TRBD2
abundance: -

CDR3aa: CASSFQDTFYGYTF
CDR3nt: TGCGCCAGCAGCTTTCAGGACACCTTCTATGGCTACACCTTC
v_gene: TRBV5-1
j_gene: TRBJ1-2
d_gene: -
abundance: once

CDR3aa: CASSLSGLMGGYTF
CDR3nt: TGTGCCAGCAGTTTATCAGGCCTAATGGGTGGCTACACCTTC
v_gene: TRBV27
j_gene: TRBJ1-2
d_gene: -
abundance: once

CDR3aa: CASSLWTRGRHEQYF
CDR3nt: TGTGCCAGCAGTTTATGGACCAGGGGGCGTCACGAGCAGTACTTC
v_gene: TRBV27
j_gene: TRBJ2-7
d_gene: TRBD1
abundance: -

CDR3aa: CASSHRDRGNTIYF
CDR3nt: TGTGCCAGCAGCCACCGGGACAGAGGAAACACCATATATTTT
v_gene: TRBV4-2
j_gene: TRBJ1-3
d_gene: TRBD1
abundance: -

CDR3aa: CSARHGNGYTF
CDR3nt: TGCAGTGCTAGACACGGGAATGGCTACACCTTC
v_gene: TRBV20-1
j_gene: TRBJ1-2
d_gene: -
abundance: -

CDR3aa: CASSVEAGGTEAFF
CDR3nt: TGTGCCAGCAGCGTAGAAGCTGGGGGCACTGAAGCTTTCTTT
v_gene: TRBV9
j_gene: TRBJ1-1
d_gene: -
abundance: -

CDR3aa: CSVVQGPYEQYF
CDR3nt: TGCAGCGTTGTCCAGGGGCCCTACGAGCAGTACTTC
v_gene: TRBV29-1
j_gene: TRBJ2-7
d_gene: -
abundance: -

CDR3aa: CASSDQGVNTEAFF
CDR3nt: TGTGCCAGCAGTGATCAGGGGGTCAACACTGAAGCTTTCTTT
v_gene: TRBV2
j_gene: TRBJ1-1
d_gene: TRBD1
abundance: -

CDR3aa: CASSPVGDRGYNEQFF
CDR3nt: TGCGCCAGCAGCCCGGTCGGGGACCGGGGATACAATGAGCAGTTCTTC
v_gene: TRBV5-1
j_gene: TRBJ2-1
d_gene: -
abundance: -

CDR3aa: CAIKEAPGTEAFF
CDR3nt: TGTGCCATCAAGGAGGCCCCGGGCACTGAAGCTTTCTTT
v_gene: TRBV10-3
j_gene: TRBJ1-1
d_gene: -
abundance: few

CDR3aa: CASSFGLAGSYSYEQYF
CDR3nt: TGCGCCAGCAGCTTTGGACTAGCGGGATCCTACTCCTACGAGCAGTACTTC
v_gene: TRBV5-1
j_gene: TRBJ2-7
d_gene: TRBD2
abundance: -

CDR3aa: CASSERGLMSDTQYF
CDR3nt: TGTGCCAGCAGTGAAAGGGGGTTGATGTCGGATACGCAGTATTTT
v_gene: TRBV2
j_gene: TRBJ2-3
d_gene: -
abundance: -

CDR3aa: CASSVGGGVNTGELFF
CDR3nt: TGTGCCAGCAGCGTAGGAGGCGGGGTAAACACCGGGGAGCTGTTTTTT
v_gene: TRBV9
j_gene: TRBJ2-2
d_gene: -
abundance: -

CDR3aa: CASSWDLEETQYF
CDR3nt: TGTGCCAGCAGCTGGGACTTGGAAGAGACCCAGTACTTC
v_gene: TRBV11-2
j_gene: TRBJ2-5
d_gene: -
abundance: once

CDR3aa: CASSPLEGQPQHF
CDR3nt: TGTGCCAGCTCACCGTTGGAGGGTCAGCCCCAGCATTTT
v_gene: TRBV18
j_gene: TRBJ1-5
d_gene: -
abundance: -

CDR3aa: CASSLNNEQFF
CDR3nt: TGTGCCAGCTCACTGAACAATGAGCAGTTCTTC
v_gene: TRBV18
j_gene: TRBJ2-1
d_gene: -
abundance: -

CDR3aa: CASRYPLPGELFF
CDR3nt: TGTGCCAGCAGGTACCCTCTTCCCGGGGAGCTGTTTTTT
v_gene: TRBV28
j_gene: TRBJ2-2
d_gene: -
abundance: -

CDR3aa: CASSHVFDAKQANQPQHF
CDR3nt: TGTGCCAGCAGCCACGTATTCGACGCGAAACAAGCTAATCAGCCCCAGCATTTT
v_gene: TRBV7-9
j_gene: TRBJ1-5
d_gene: -
abundance: -

CDR3aa: CASSQLPGQGAGNTIYF
CDR3nt: TGTGCCAGCAGCCAGCTGCCGGGACAGGGGGCTGGAAACACCATATATTTT
v_gene: TRBV7-6
j_gene: TRBJ1-3
d_gene: TRBD1
abundance: -

CDR3aa: CAVSQEGYQETQYF
CDR3nt: TGTGCCGTATCACAGGAGGGCTATCAAGAGACCCAGTACTTC
v_gene: TRBV10-3
j_gene: TRBJ2-5
d_gene: -
abundance: few

CDR3aa: CASSNQGTAFF
CDR3nt: TGTGCCAGCAGCAATCAGGGAACGGCTTTCTTT
v_gene: TRBV2
j_gene: TRBJ1-1
d_gene: -
abundance: -

CDR3aa: CASSLGDRGTGHKKLFF
CDR3nt: TGTGCCAGCAGTCTGGGGGACCGCGGGACAGGGCACAAAAAACTGTTTTTT
v_gene: TRBV5-6
j_gene: TRBJ1-4
d_gene: TRBD1
abundance: -

CDR3aa: CAWREGIGEQYF
CDR3nt: TGTGCCTGGAGGGAGGGAATAGGGGAGCAGTACTTC
v_gene: TRBV30
j_gene: TRBJ2-7
d_gene: -
abundance: -

CDR3aa: CASSSTGEGYGYTF
CDR3nt: TGTGCCAGCAGTTCGACAGGGGAGGGGTATGGCTACACCTTC
v_gene: TRBV28
j_gene: TRBJ1-2
d_gene: TRBD1
abundance: -

CDR3aa: CASSESRANTGELFF
CDR3nt: TGCGCCAGCAGCGAAAGCCGGGCAAACACCGGGGAGCTGTTTTTT
v_gene: TRBV5-1
j_gene: TRBJ2-2
d_gene: -
abundance: -

CDR3aa: CASSLAARVHTGELLF
CDR3nt: TGTGCCAGCAGCCTTGCTGCAAGAGTTCACACCGGGGAGCTGCTTTTT
v_gene: TRBV7-9
j_gene: TRBJ2-2
d_gene: -
abundance: -

CDR3aa: CASSLARQKAKNIQYF
CDR3nt: TGCGCCAGCAGCTTGGCCAGGCAGAAAGCCAAAAACATTCAGTACTTC
v_gene: TRBV5-1
j_gene: TRBJ2-4
d_gene: -
abundance: -

CDR3aa: CASSQLLAGGAHEQFF
CDR3nt: TGCGCCAGCAGCCAACTACTAGCGGGAGGGGCCCATGAGCAGTTCTTC
v_gene: TRBV4-3
j_gene: TRBJ2-1
d_gene: TRBD2
abundance: -

CDR3aa: CASVEWTTGNTDTQYF
CDR3nt: TGTGCCAGCGTCGAGTGGACGACGGGAAACACAGATACGCAGTATTTT
v_gene: TRBV6-6
j_gene: TRBJ2-3
d_gene: -
abundance: -

CDR3aa: CASRDTPMLEQFF
CDR3nt: TGTGCCAGCAGGGACACCCCGATGTTAGAGCAGTTCTTC
v_gene: TRBV28
j_gene: TRBJ2-1
d_gene: -
abundance: -

CDR3aa: CASSLTSGFSSYNEQFF
CDR3nt: TGTGCCAGCAGCTTAACTAGCGGCTTTAGCTCCTACAATGAGCAGTTCTTC
v_gene: TRBV7-2
j_gene: TRBJ2-1
d_gene: TRBD2
abundance: -